Below, 23 T cell receptor beta chains from the same sample are listed, as sequenced in a study of follicular helper T cells after annual influenza vaccination. The time point was: 2015-2016 season, pre-vaccination. Produced via immunoSEQ multiplex PCR; TCRdb's table is partial and in-frame only. The top ten clones hold roughly 2.2% of a sample with some 5,000 clones, approximately 83% of them seen once. Here the sequenced sample was CXCR5+ CD38- circulating T follicular helper cells from blood, taken on the day of influenza vaccination. Regarding subset: circulating Tfh, non-naive CD4+CXCR5+PD-1+ (ICOS+CD38+ or ICOS-CD38-). The receptors derive from an adult who received the influenza vaccine.

CDR3 coding DNA: TGTGCCAGCGCTGTGGGAGGGATAGGCTTCCAAGAGACCCAGTACTTC. Translation: CASAVGGIGFQETQYF. This sequence joins TRBV5-4 and TRBJ2-5; TRBD2 aligns across 7 bases. This CDR3 has 16 residues. Germline CDR1 and CDR2: SGHNT and YYREEE (reference sequence). The J segment lost 1 base and the V segment lost 7 bases, leaving 13 bases of the junction unmatched.

The chain employs TRBV6-4 and TRBJ1-1; 10 nucleotides line up with TRBD1. This CDR3 spans 16 amino acids. The germline V gene encodes CDR1 MRHNA and CDR2 SNTAGT. The V and J ends lost 7 bases and 0 bases, in that order; junction bases with no gene match: 8. The chain's CDR3 is CASTPDRGRMNTEAFF. CDR3 nucleotides: TGTGCCAGCACCCCAGACAGGGGGCGGATGAACACTGAAGCTTTCTTT.

The gene calls are TRBV18 and TRBJ2-1; 14 nucleotides agree with TRBD2. Per germline, CDR1 KGHSH and CDR2 LQKENI. The CDR3 has 16 residues. Trimming cost V 5 bases and J 8 bases; bases outside gene matches: 8. CDR3 sequence (DNA): TGTGCCAGCTCAAACAGACTAGCGGGGGGGAAGGATGAGCAGTTCTTC. Encoded protein: CASSNRLAGGKDEQFF.

This sequence joins TRBV27 and TRBJ2-7; either TRBD1 or TRBD2 may fit D (5 bases each). The CDR3 has 14 amino acids. The V end was cut by 7 bases, the J end by 3 bases, with 16 bases between. From germline, CDR1 is MNHEY and CDR2 SMNVEV (reference sequence). The CDR3 nucleotides read TGTGCCAGCAACCGGGACGGCACCAGCTACGAGCAGTACTTC. Its protein is CASNRDGTSYEQYF.

J is TRBJ2-3 and V is TRBV11-3; 10 bases line up with TRBD2. CDR1 and CDR2 (germline): SGHNT, YENEEA. V lost 7 bases and J lost 2; bases outside the gene matches: 6. The CDR3 length is 15 residues. In nucleotides, the CDR3 is TGTGCCAGCAAAATAGCGGGGGGATTCACAGATACGCAGTATTTT. Its protein product is CASKIAGGFTDTQYF.

V usage is TRBV7-6 and J usage is TRBJ1-1; D call uncertain. CDR3 length: 13 amino acids. Germline loops: CDR1 SGHVS, CDR2 FNYEAQ. V shed 6 bases and J shed 1 base, with 9 bases lying between them. The CDR3 nucleotides read TGTGCCAGCAGTTTCCAGGAGAACACTGAAGCTTTCTTT. It specifies CASSFQENTEAFF.

The chain uses TRBV19 and TRBJ1-1; the match to TRBD1 covers 7 bases. CDR1 is LNHDA, CDR2 SQIVND, per germline (reference sequence). J was trimmed by 3 bases and V by 5 bases; bases with no gene match: 15. This CDR3 contains 17 residues. CDR3 loop: CASSSLRQGGGHTEAFF. In DNA form, the CDR3 reads TGTGCCAGTAGTTCACTAAGACAGGGTGGGGGGCACACTGAAGCTTTCTTT.

The chain carries TRBV12-5 and TRBJ2-1, with 8 positions matching TRBD2. Germline trimming cut 0 bases from V and 9 bases from J; bases unmatched to any gene: 1. Germline CDR1 LGHNT, CDR2 FRNRAP. The CDR3 length is 13 residues. CDR3 loop: CASGLVRGGEQFF. The CDR3 bases are TGTGCTAGTGGTTTGGTACGGGGGGGTGAGCAGTTCTTC.

This chain connects TRBV21-1 to TRBJ1-2; TRBD1, the D gene given by the table, was not confirmed from the DNA. TRBV21-1 is a pseudogene. The CDR3 is 15 amino acids. The DNA of the CDR3 is TGTGCCAGCCTCTACGATTTCAGGGAAGAGGATGGCTACACCTTC. As protein: CASLYDFREEDGYTF.

This clone was recorded a few times. The chain employs TRBV4-1 and TRBJ2-7; D could derive from TRBD1 or TRBD2 (5 bases each). V was cut by 5 bases and J by 3 bases, with 11 bases left in between. CDR1 and CDR2 from the germline V gene are MGHRA and YSYEKL. The CDR3 is made up of 13 amino acids. DNA for the CDR3: TGCGCCAGCAGCAGAGGGGAGCTCTACGAGCAGTACTTC. Its protein is CASSRGELYEQYF.

The CDR3 region has the DNA TGTGCCAGCAGACCGGGACTAGCGGGGGGGACGTCTTCCGCAGATACGCAGTATTTT. This translates into CASRPGLAGGTSSADTQYF. The chain joins TRBV5-8 to TRBJ2-3; 16 positions agree with TRBD2. Per germline, CDR1 SGHTS and CDR2 YDEGEE. J was trimmed by 4 bases and V by 5 bases; bases with no gene match: 13. CDR3 length equals 19 residues.

The V call is TRBV7-3, the J call TRBJ2-1; either TRBD1 or TRBD2 may supply D (5 bases each). V lost 5 bases to trimming and J lost 7 bases, with 15 bases between them. Germline V gene sequence: CDR1 SGHTA, CDR2 FQGTGA. The CDR3 runs to 14 residues. The CDR3 DNA sequence: TGTGCCAGCAGCCTTGGGGACGGTCAAAATGAGCAGTTCTTC. Encoded protein: CASSLGDGQNEQFF.

As DNA, the CDR3 is TGTGCCAGCACCTCTCCTGGGGGGGCCGTGAACACTGAAGCTTTCTTT. It translates to CASTSPGGAVNTEAFF. The chain couples TRBV28 to TRBJ1-1, with D possibly matching TRBD1 (6 bases). This CDR3 is 16 amino acids long. Germline-derived CDR1 and CDR2 are MDHEN and SYDVKM. Trimming cost V 7 bases and J 0 bases, with 18 bases left between them.

The genes are TRBV7-2 and TRBJ2-7, with D perhaps matching TRBD1 (6 bases). This CDR3 spans 13 amino acids. Trimming cost V 5 bases and J 7 bases, with 15 bases left between them. Per the germline V gene, CDR1 is SGHTA and CDR2 is FQGNSA. CDR3 nucleotides: TGTGCCAGCAGCACCCACAGGGAAAGTGAGCAGTACTTC. Translated: CASSTHRESEQYF.

This sequence joins TRBV6-6 and TRBJ1-2; TRBD1 agrees at 7 bases. Per the germline V gene, CDR1 is MNHNY and CDR2 is SVGAGI (reference sequence). J gave up 2 bases and V 4 bases, and 7 bases lay outside the gene matches. The CDR3 is made up of 15 amino acids. The CDR3 sequence is CASSSLGTANYGYTF. CDR3 DNA sequence: TGTGCCAGCAGTTCCTTAGGGACAGCCAACTATGGCTACACCTTC.

This clone was seen more than once but under ten times. The chain has TRBV19 and TRBJ1-1, with D possibly matching TRBD1 (6 bases). CDR1 and CDR2 (germline): LNHDA, SQIVND (reference sequence). Deletions cut 6 bases from V and 2 bases from J, with 10 bases between. CDR3 length equals 13 residues. DNA of the CDR3: TGTGCCAGTAGGAACAGGGCAAACACTGAAGCTTTCTTT. This gives the protein CASRNRANTEAFF.

This chain uses TRBV7-2 with TRBJ2-3, with a tentative D call TRBD2 (7 bases). The CDR3 is 14 residues long. V lost 7 bases to trimming and J lost 4 bases, with 15 bases between them. Per germline, CDR1 SGHTA and CDR2 FQGNSA. The CDR3 nucleotides are TGTGCCAGCATCGAGGGGGGGGCCGCAGATACGCAGTATTTT. This gives the protein CASIEGGAADTQYF.

This clone was picked up one time. The chain has TRBV5-1 and TRBJ2-5; D is unclear. Germline loops: CDR1 SGHRS, CDR2 YFSETQ. There are 13 residues in the CDR3. V was pared by 0 bases and J by 4 bases, with 7 bases between. The CDR3 reads CASSLGLSETQYF. The CDR3 DNA sequence: TGCGCCAGCAGCTTGGGACTTTCAGAGACCCAGTACTTC.

In this sample, this clone turned up a few times. The chain links TRBV5-1 to TRBJ2-7, with 9 bases identical to TRBD1. Germline V CDR1 and CDR2: SGHRS, YFSETQ. V gave up 5 bases and J gave up 0 bases; unmatched junction bases: 6. The CDR3 loop spans 15 amino acids. The CDR3 region is CASSHTGGPSYEQYF. The CDR3 region has the DNA TGCGCCAGCAGTCATACAGGGGGCCCCTCCTACGAGCAGTACTTC. The full variable domain, with the rest looked up from reference TRBV5-1 and TRBJ2-7, is KAGVTQTPRYLIKTRGQQVTLSCSPISGHRSVSWYQQTPGQGLQFLFEYFSETQRNKGNFPGRFSGRQFSNSRSEMNVSTLELGDSALYLCASSHTGGPSYEQYFGPGTRLTVT.

The chain links TRBV7-2 to TRBJ1-5; D not resolved. Germline V gene data show CDR1 as SGHTA and CDR2 as FQGNSA. V was pared by 6 bases and J by 0 bases, with 9 bases between. This CDR3 is 14 amino acids long. CDR3 nucleotide sequence: TGTGCCAGCAGGCCAGGAAATAGCAATCAGCCCCAGCATTTT. This encodes CASRPGNSNQPQHF. Supplemented by reference TRBV7-2 and TRBJ1-5, the full variable domain reads GAGVSQSPSNKVTEKGKDVELRCDPISGHTALYWYRQSLGQGLEFLIYFQGNSAPDKSGLPSDRFSAERTGGSVSTLTIQRTQQEDSAVYLCASRPGNSNQPQHFGDGTRLSIL.

The table lists this clone with a count of one. The chain employs TRBV7-9 and TRBJ1-1; 7 bases map to TRBD1. CDR3 size: 15 residues. The germline V gene has CDR1 SEHNR and CDR2 FQNEAQ (reference sequence). The junction had 6 bases not matched to a gene; V was cut back by 4 bases and J by 1 base. CDR3 sequence: CASSSRDSGNTEAFF. In nucleotides, the CDR3 is TGTGCCAGCAGCTCAAGGGACAGTGGGAACACTGAAGCTTTCTTT.

V usage is TRBV28 and J usage is TRBJ1-2; TRBD1 aligns across 9 bases. The V gene's germline CDR1 is MDHEN and CDR2 SYDVKM. With 5 bases clipped from V and 9 bases from J, the junction kept 4 bases outside the gene matches. The CDR3 runs 12 residues. Here the CDR3 DNA reads TGTGCCAGCAGTAGGGACAGGGCGAGCTACACCTTC. This translates into CASSRDRASYTF.

The chain uses TRBV7-3 and TRBJ2-1, with TRBD1 matching over 11 bases. The germline gives CDR1 SGHTA, CDR2 FQGTGA. V trimming: 1 base; J trimming: 6 bases; junction bases outside the gene matches: 5. CDR3 length equals 16 residues. The CDR3 DNA reads TGTGCCAGCAGCTTAAGGGGACAGGGGGTAGGCAATGAGCAGTTCTTC. Encoded protein: CASSLRGQGVGNEQFF.